This TCR beta chain was documented in a study of blood T cell repertoires in COVID-19. TCRdb's copy holds only in-frame clones and misses some; the assay was immunoSEQ multiplex PCR. The sample contains around 320,000 clones, approximately 85% of which appear only once. The germline CDR1 and CDR2 sequences are SNHLY and FYNNEI. J gave up 0 bases and V 8 bases, and 6 bases lay outside the gene matches. The CDR3 has 14 residues. The receptor's source is a human donor in a cohort sampled during active COVID-19. The rearrangement uses TRBV2 and TRBJ2-7; 8 bases map to TRBD2. What was sequenced was peripheral blood. DNA of the CDR3: TGTGCCAGCTTACTAGCGGAGAGCTCCTACGAGCAGTACTTC. It specifies CASLLAESSYEQYF.